The 28 T cell receptor beta chains reported below all come from one sample, sequenced in a study of neurological immune-mediated disorders. TCRdb re-called the 5' RACE reads through MiXCR, storing one row per CDR3 protein. The sample lists about 62,000 distinct CDR3 sequences; roughly 3.5% were seen once. Sequenced sample: PBMCs. These receptors came from a woman aged 50 to 60 with multiple sclerosis.

The table lists this clonotype with many counts. The chain has TRBV7-8 and TRBJ1-6, with a weak D call TRBD1 (5 bases). This CDR3 has 15 residues. Deletions cut 2 bases from V and 10 bases from J, with 15 bases between. The germline V gene encodes CDR1 SGHVS and CDR2 FQNEAQ. CDR3 nucleotides: TGTGCCAGCAGCTTAACGAAGTCGGGGGGGTCACCCCTCCACTTT. Translating it yields CASSLTKSGGSPLHF.

This clonotype occurred a few times. The chain carries TRBV28 and TRBJ1-2, with D uncertain. Germline-derived CDR1 and CDR2 are MDHEN and SYDVKM. V was shortened by 6 bases and J by 3 bases, with 5 bases between the two germline ends. CDR3 length equals 11 residues. The DNA of the CDR3 is TGTGCCAGCAGCGCCGACTATGGCTACACCTTC. Translated: CASSADYGYTF.

This clonotype came up many times. The chain carries TRBV5-1 and TRBJ2-7, with D tentatively TRBD1 (6 bases). Germline loops: CDR1 SGHRS, CDR2 YFSETQ. The CDR3 covers 16 residues. V lost 1 base and J 0 bases, leaving 14 bases between the germline ends. CDR3 in amino acids: CASSLLVTGPSYEQYF. DNA for the CDR3: TGCGCCAGCAGCTTGTTGGTGACAGGACCCTCCTACGAGCAGTACTTC.

This clonotype showed up just a few times. A much larger clone is a single base away; this may be a read error. The chain joins TRBV2 to TRBJ2-1; D may be TRBD1 (5 bases). Trimming took off 9 bases at V and 9 bases at J, with 9 bases between the two ends. Per the germline V gene, CDR1 is SNHLY and CDR2 is FYNNEI. This CDR3 region has 10 residues. The CDR3 DNA is TGTGCCAGAAGTCAGGGTGAGCAGTTCTTC. The encoded protein is CARSQGEQFF. The full variable domain, in which reference TRBV2 and TRBJ2-1 provide the parts outside the CDR3, is EPEVTQTPSHQVTQMGQEVILRCVPISNHLYFYWYRQILGQKVEFLVSFYNNEISEKSEIFDDQFSVERPDGSNFTLKIRSTKLEDSAMYFCARSQGEQFFGPGTRLTVL.

The table lists this clonotype with many counts. The chain carries TRBV29-1 and TRBJ2-4, with D perhaps assigned TRBD1 or TRBD2 (5 bases each). The CDR3 runs 13 residues. Trimming cost V 4 bases and J 8 bases, with 15 bases left between them. From germline, CDR1 is SQVTM and CDR2 ANQGSEA. This chain's CDR3 is CSVASRQGDIQYF. The DNA for the CDR3 is TGCAGCGTTGCTTCGCGGCAGGGAGACATTCAGTACTTC.

This clonotype was observed at least ten times. The CDR3 bases are TGTGCCAGGACCCCTCCAGAGGGCGCCTACAATGAGCAGTTCTTC. Amino acids: CARTPPEGAYNEQFF. The V call is TRBV6-5, the J call TRBJ2-1, with D maybe TRBD2 (5 bases). V was trimmed by 9 bases and J by 2 bases, leaving 17 bases between them. CDR3 length equals 15 residues. Germline loops: CDR1 MNHEY, CDR2 SVGAGI.

This clonotype was observed many times. This chain links TRBV10-3 with TRBJ2-1; TRBD2 agrees at 7 bases. CDR1 and CDR2 from the germline V gene are ENHRY and SYGVKD. The V and J ends lost 5 bases and 5 bases, in that order; junction bases with no gene match: 3. The length of the CDR3 is 13 residues. The CDR3 DNA reads TGTGCCATCAGTTGGCGGGAGAACAATGAGCAGTTCTTC. Protein sequence: CAISWRENNEQFF.

This clonotype was observed many times. The chain is built from TRBV20-1 and TRBJ2-1; 7 positions agree with TRBD2. CDR3 length: 16 amino acids. With 1 base clipped from V and 0 bases from J, the junction kept 6 bases outside the gene matches. The germline CDR1 and CDR2 sequences are DFQATT and SNEGSKA (reference sequence). CDR3 in DNA: TGCAGTGCTAGAGTAACATCGGGAGGCTCCTACAATGAGCAGTTCTTC. Protein sequence: CSARVTSGGSYNEQFF.

This clonotype was observed many times. The V gene is TRBV7-9, the J gene TRBJ2-5, with TRBD1 matching over 10 bases. Germline CDR1 reads SEHNR; CDR2 reads FQNEAQ (reference sequence). CDR3 length: 14 amino acids. The J segment lost 5 bases and the V segment lost 6 bases, leaving 6 bases of the junction unmatched. DNA for the CDR3: TGTGCCAGCAGACGGGACAGGGGAAGGGAGACCCAGTACTTC. It yields the protein CASRRDRGRETQYF.

There are many counts of this clonotype. The chain joins TRBV29-1 to TRBJ2-2, with 10 bases that match TRBD1. V shed 4 bases, J shed 4 bases, and the junction held 3 bases outside the gene matches. Germline CDR1 and CDR2: SQVTM and ANQGSEA. CDR3 length: 14 amino acids. CDR3 region: CSVGQGAITGELFF. CDR3 coding DNA: TGCAGCGTTGGACAGGGGGCCATCACCGGGGAGCTGTTTTTT.

This clonotype was counted ten times or more. V usage is TRBV10-3 and J usage is TRBJ1-2; D is uncertain. This CDR3 is 13 amino acids long. Between the trimmed V and J ends, which lost 3 bases and 5 bases, there was a span of 10 bases. In germline, CDR1 is ENHRY, CDR2 SYGVKD. The CDR3 nucleotides read TGTGCCATCAGTGAAGGAGCGGAATATGGCTACACCTTC. Residues: CAISEGAEYGYTF.

This clonotype was seen repeatedly, ten times or more. The chain recombines TRBV7-2 with TRBJ2-4, with D unclear. The V gene's germline CDR1 is SGHTA and CDR2 FQGNSA. This CDR3 contains 14 residues. V shed 3 bases and J shed 8 bases, with 14 bases lying between them. CDR3 region: CASSFGSKLHIQYF. Here the CDR3 DNA reads TGTGCCAGCAGCTTTGGGTCAAAGTTACACATTCAGTACTTC.

This clonotype was seen at least ten times. In DNA, the CDR3 is TGTGCCAGCAGCCCAAGGGGGAGTGTCACTGAAGCTTTCTTT. Its translation is CASSPRGSVTEAFF. The chain has TRBV12-3 or TRBV12-4 and TRBJ1-1; D might be TRBD1 (6 bases). The CDR3 covers 14 residues. The V and J ends lost 6 bases and 4 bases respectively, with 15 bases between them.

This clonotype is labeled medium-sized. The genes are TRBV29-1 and TRBJ2-1; 8 bases align to TRBD2. V was pared by 2 bases and J by 0 bases, with 9 bases of the junction left unmatched. The CDR3 length is 17 residues. Germline V gives CDR1 SQVTM, CDR2 ANQGSEA. The CDR3 nucleotides are TGCAGCGTTGAAATAGCGGGAAAATTTTACTCCTACAATGAGCAGTTCTTC. This translates into CSVEIAGKFYSYNEQFF.

This clonotype was seen at least ten times. The chain carries TRBV5-1 and TRBJ1-1, with a possible D match to TRBD1 (5 bases). From germline, CDR1 is SGHRS and CDR2 YFSETQ. V dropped 4 bases and J dropped 3 bases, with 10 bases sitting between them. This CDR3 has 13 residues. CDR3 residues: CASSQPGHTEAFF. CDR3 DNA sequence: TGCGCCAGCAGCCAACCGGGACACACTGAAGCTTTCTTT.

This clonotype occurred many times. This rearrangement joins TRBV7-2 to TRBJ2-3; D gene unclear. Germline V gene lookup returns CDR1 SGHTA and CDR2 FQGNSA. The V and J ends lost 6 bases and 9 bases respectively, with 19 bases between them. CDR3 length: 14 residues. CDR3 amino acids: CASSSLPALGTQYF. The DNA of the CDR3 is TGTGCCAGCAGTTCCCTCCCCGCATTAGGCACGCAGTATTTT.

This clonotype was detected ten times or more. The rearrangement links TRBV12-3 or TRBV12-4 to TRBJ2-1; D not resolved. Trimming removed 1 base at V and 10 bases at J, with 11 bases between. The CDR3 consists of 13 residues. The CDR3: CASSLVWLIEQFF. In DNA form, the CDR3 reads TGTGCCAGCAGTTTAGTTTGGCTAATAGAGCAGTTCTTC.

This clonotype was detected many times. The V and J genes are TRBV5-1 and TRBJ2-3; D remains ambiguous. The V gene's germline CDR1 is SGHRS and CDR2 YFSETQ. CDR3 length: 14 amino acids. Trimming left V 3 bases short and J 0 bases short, with 8 bases between. The CDR3 nucleotides read TGCGCCAGCAGCTCCGGTTCTAGCACAGATACGCAGTATTTT. The encoded protein is CASSSGSSTDTQYF. The whole variable domain, filled in from reference TRBV5-1 and TRBJ2-3, reads KAGVTQTPRYLIKTRGQQVTLSCSPISGHRSVSWYQQTPGQGLQFLFEYFSETQRNKGNFPGRFSGRQFSNSRSEMNVSTLELGDSALYLCASSSGSSTDTQYFGPGTRLTVL.

This clonotype was detected many times. The chain joins TRBV14 to TRBJ2-7; 7 nucleotides align to TRBD1. The trim removed 4 bases at V and 2 bases at J, leaving 5 bases unmatched. The CDR3 consists of 14 residues. Germline CDR1 and CDR2: SGHDN and FVKESK. CDR3 in amino acids: CASSRRTGPYEQYF. The CDR3 nucleotides are TGTGCCAGCAGCCGAAGGACAGGCCCCTACGAGCAGTACTTC.

This clonotype has a count of ten or more. V gene TRBV15 combines with J gene TRBJ2-7; D is possibly TRBD2 (5 bases). CDR1 and CDR2 (germline): LNHNV, YYDKDF (reference sequence). V lost 1 base and J 2 bases, leaving 12 bases between the germline ends. This CDR3 is 15 amino acids long. CDR3 nucleotides: TGTGCCACCAGCAGAGCCGGGAAGTCTACCTACGAGCAGTACTTC. This translates into CATSRAGKSTYEQYF. Full variable domain (rest looked up from reference TRBV15 and TRBJ2-7): DAMVIQNPRYQVTQFGKPVTLSCSQTLNHNVMYWYQQKSSQAPKLLFHYYDKDFNNEADTPDNFQSRRPNTSFCFLDIRSPGLGDTAMYLCATSRAGKSTYEQYFGPGTRLTVT.

This clonotype was detected ten times or more. This chain joins TRBV12-3 or TRBV12-4 and TRBJ1-3; TRBD1 matches at 8 bases. The CDR3 is made up of 16 amino acids. V dropped 4 bases and J dropped 0; count of bases not matched to a gene: 5. DNA for the CDR3: TGTGCCAGCAGTTCCCTCGACAGGGGCTCTGGAAACACCATATATTTT. It translates to CASSSLDRGSGNTIYF.

This clonotype was seen repeatedly, ten times or more. The genes are TRBV20-1 and TRBJ2-1, with TRBD2 identical over 9 bases. Germline CDR1 is DFQATT and CDR2 is SNEGSKA (reference sequence). This CDR3 is built from 12 residues. Trimming cost V 7 bases and J 8 bases; bases outside gene matches: 6. CDR3 protein: CSVPGLADEQFF. Here the CDR3 DNA reads TGCAGTGTTCCGGGACTAGCCGATGAGCAGTTCTTC.

Notes on this clonotype: Just one base apart from a much larger clone, this may be a read error. V usage is TRBV24-1 and J usage is TRBJ2-7; possibly TRBD2 for D (5 bases). The CDR3 is 12 residues long. V dropped 7 bases and J dropped 7 bases, with 13 bases sitting between them. The germline V gene encodes CDR1 KGHDR and CDR2 SFDVKD. The CDR3 loop is CATSIRTGEQYF. The CDR3 DNA sequence: TGTGCCACCAGCATACGTACGGGAGAGCAGTACTTC.

This clonotype has at least ten counts. V usage is TRBV7-3 and J usage is TRBJ2-3; D ambiguous. V lost 1 base and J lost 1, with 6 bases in between. Per the germline V gene, CDR1 is SGHTA and CDR2 is FQGTGA. The CDR3 loop spans 14 amino acids. CDR3 in DNA: TGTGCCAGCAGCTTAATGGTGGGCACAGATACGCAGTATTTT. Protein product: CASSLMVGTDTQYF.

This clonotype was detected many times. Germline is not matched at one junction end, which may reflect a read error. The chain joins TRBV7-9 to TRBJ1-6, with 8 nucleotides matching TRBD1. Germline V gives CDR1 SEHNR, CDR2 FQNEAQ (reference sequence). CDR3 length: 15 residues. The CDR3 protein is CASSSQTGGKSPLNF. The CDR3, as DNA: TGTGCCAGCAGCTCCCAAACAGGGGGGAAGTCACCCCTCAACTTT.

This clonotype appeared many times. The chain carries TRBV12-3 or TRBV12-4 and TRBJ1-5; 10 bases are shared with TRBD1. Trimming took 6 bases from V and 6 from J; bases not matched to a gene: 8. CDR3 length equals 15 residues. The CDR3 loop reads CASSSGQGDSQPQHF. CDR3 nucleotides: TGTGCCAGCAGCAGTGGACAGGGGGACAGTCAGCCCCAGCATTTT.

As to this clonotype: Given a much more abundant clone one base away, this may be a read error. The gene calls are TRBV7-2 and TRBJ1-2; D might be TRBD1 (5 bases). The CDR3 totals 15 residues. CDR1 is SGHTA and CDR2 is FQGNSA in the germline V gene. Trimming left V 7 bases short and J 10 bases short, with 25 bases between. CDR3 nucleotides: TGTGCCAGCACCCTAGCGGGGGTGTCGGTGCGAGACTACACCTTC. Translated, it gives CASTLAGVSVRDYTF.

This clonotype was detected many times. The chain employs TRBV7-2 and TRBJ2-1; 14 positions agree with TRBD2. Germline V gene data show CDR1 as SGHTA and CDR2 as FQGNSA. V lost 3 bases, J lost 8 bases, and 3 bases stayed unmatched. CDR3 length equals 15 residues. CDR3: CASSFRLAGGHEQFF. CDR3 nucleotides: TGTGCCAGCAGCTTTCGACTAGCGGGAGGGCATGAGCAGTTCTTC.